The 16 T cell receptor beta chains reported below all come from one sample, sequenced in a study of blood T cell repertoires in COVID-19. Measured with immunoSEQ multiplex PCR; TCRdb has only the in-frame clones, and not every one. Counted here are around 300,000 clones, around 87% occurring once; the ten biggest clones make up about 1.7%. The specimen sequenced was PBMCs or T cells enriched from blood (not recorded which). Receptors originate from a woman aged 18 to 35 with acute COVID-19.

V is TRBV5-4 and J is TRBJ2-7, with TRBD1 matching over 10 bases. Per germline, CDR1 SGHNT and CDR2 YYREEE (reference sequence). Trimming at V came to 4 bases and at J to 3 bases, leaving 7 bases not matched to a gene. The CDR3 contains 15 residues. In DNA, the CDR3 is TGTGCCAGCAGCGATGGGACAGGGGTCGTCTACGAGCAGTACTTC. Translation: CASSDGTGVVYEQYF.

The chain couples TRBV28 to TRBJ1-2; no reliable D call. With 4 bases removed from V and 7 bases from J, the gap between germline ends came to 10 bases. Germline-derived CDR1 and CDR2 are MDHEN and SYDVKM. This CDR3 is 12 amino acids long. CDR3 nucleotide sequence: TGTGCCAGCAGTTACGCCGGGTTTGGCTACACCTTC. Residues: CASSYAGFGYTF.

The genes are TRBV3-1 (or the pseudogene TRBV3-2) and TRBJ1-3; D not certain. The CDR3 is 17 residues long. Trimming removed 2 bases at V and 0 bases at J, with 14 bases between. The germline V gene encodes CDR1 LGHDT and CDR2 YNNKEL (reference sequence). The CDR3 reads CASSQSPLIYSGNTIYF. The CDR3, as DNA: TGTGCCAGCAGCCAATCCCCTCTAATTTACTCTGGAAACACCATATATTTT.

The genes are TRBV7-2 and TRBJ1-4, with 8 positions matching TRBD1. CDR3 length: 15 residues. Looked up from germline, CDR1 is SGHTA and CDR2 is FQGNSA. The ends lost 4 bases at V and 8 bases at J; junction bases unmatched: 9. The CDR3 nucleotides are TGTGCCAGCAGCTCATACAGGGGGGCCGACGAAAAACTGTTTTTT. It translates to CASSSYRGADEKLFF. The full variable domain, with the rest looked up from reference TRBV7-2 and TRBJ1-4, is GAGVSQSPSNKVTEKGKDVELRCDPISGHTALYWYRQSLGQGLEFLIYFQGNSAPDKSGLPSDRFSAERTGGSVSTLTIQRTQQEDSAVYLCASSSYRGADEKLFFGSGTQLSVL.

The chain employs TRBV19 and TRBJ1-5; TRBD1 matches at 9 bases. Unmatched junction bases numbered 5, after V lost 3 bases and J lost 2 bases. Germline V gene sequence: CDR1 LNHDA, CDR2 SQIVND (reference sequence). This CDR3 has 16 residues. CDR3 sequence: CASSILDRGRNQPQHF. CDR3 nucleotides: TGTGCCAGTAGTATCCTGGACAGGGGTCGCAATCAGCCCCAGCATTTT.

The chain recombines TRBV6-5 with TRBJ1-1; D gene ambiguous. The CDR3 covers 12 residues. V was shortened by 6 bases and J by 0 bases, with 5 bases between the two germline ends. CDR1 is MNHEY, CDR2 SVGAGI, per germline. CDR3 sequence (DNA): TGTGCCAGCAGGGAGATGAACACTGAAGCTTTCTTT. This encodes CASREMNTEAFF.

The chain couples TRBV6-5 to TRBJ1-1; D remains ambiguous. CDR1 is MNHEY, CDR2 SVGAGI, per germline. The CDR3 totals 12 residues. V lost 7 bases, J lost 0 bases, and 6 bases lay in between. The CDR3 bases are TGTGCCAGCACCAGGCTGAACACTGAAGCTTTCTTT. This codes for CASTRLNTEAFF.

The rearrangement links TRBV28 to TRBJ2-6, with 11 bases aligning to TRBD2. The CDR3 contains 19 residues. J was trimmed by 0 bases and V by 5 bases; bases with no gene match: 9. Looked up from germline, CDR1 is MDHEN and CDR2 is SYDVKM. DNA of the CDR3: TGTGCCAGCAGTACCATGCTACTAGCGGGGGACTCTGGGGCCAACGTCCTGACTTTC. Amino acids: CASSTMLLAGDSGANVLTF. Drawing the rest from reference TRBV28 and TRBJ2-6, the complete variable domain is DVKVTQSSRYLVKRTGEKVFLECVQDMDHENMFWYRQDPGLGLRLIYFSYDVKMKEKGDIPEGYSVSREKKERFSLILESASTNQTSMYLCASSTMLLAGDSGANVLTFGAGSRLTVL.

The chain recombines TRBV4-1 with TRBJ2-5; a weak D match, TRBD1 (6 bases). The CDR3 has 16 amino acids. The V gene's germline CDR1 is MGHRA and CDR2 YSYEKL. Trimming pared 1 base from V and 6 bases from J, leaving 18 bases between. CDR3 loop: CASSQALTGKRQTQYF. The DNA for the CDR3 is TGCGCCAGCAGCCAAGCCTTAACAGGGAAAAGGCAGACCCAGTACTTC.

The CDR3 here is CASRRAATNEKLFF. The CDR3 bases are TGTGCCAGTAGGAGGGCAGCAACTAATGAAAAACTGTTTTTT. The chain couples TRBV19 to TRBJ1-4; unclear D gene. Trimming left V 6 bases short and J 0 bases short, with 8 bases between. The CDR3 covers 14 residues. Per germline, CDR1 LNHDA and CDR2 SQIVND (reference sequence).

The chain is built from TRBV24-1 and TRBJ2-3; 12 bases are shared with TRBD2. The CDR3 runs to 15 residues. With V trimmed by 5 bases and J by 1 base, 0 bases remained unmatched. The germline V gene has CDR1 KGHDR and CDR2 SFDVKD. In DNA form, the CDR3 reads TGTGCCACCAGTGGACTAGCGGGGGGCACAGATACGCAGTATTTT. This sequence encodes CATSGLAGGTDTQYF.

J is TRBJ1-5 and V is TRBV19; tentative D call: TRBD1 (5 bases). Trimming cost V 1 base and J 5 bases, with 9 bases left between them. This CDR3 contains 14 residues. Germline assignment: CDR1 LNHDA and CDR2 SQIVND (reference sequence). The CDR3 sequence is CASSIGGVDQPQHF. The CDR3 DNA reads TGTGCCAGTAGTATAGGGGGGGTGGATCAGCCCCAGCATTTT.

This sequence joins TRBV30 and TRBJ2-1; D might be TRBD2 (6 bases). Germline CDR1 reads GTSNPN; CDR2 reads SVGIG (reference sequence). Trimming took off 5 bases at V and 0 bases at J, with 11 bases between the two ends. The CDR3 sequence is 14 residues long. In nucleotides, the CDR3 is TGTGCCTGGTGGACTACCGCCTCCTACAATGAGCAGTTCTTC. Translation: CAWWTTASYNEQFF.

This chain's CDR3 is CASTVGGDNEQFF. DNA for the CDR3: TGTGCCAGCACCGTCGGAGGGGACAATGAGCAGTTCTTC. The rearrangement links TRBV28 to TRBJ2-1, with D perhaps matching TRBD2 (6 bases). Germline CDR1 and CDR2: MDHEN and SYDVKM. V dropped 7 bases and J dropped 5 bases, with 12 bases sitting between them. The CDR3 runs to 13 residues.

In its sample, this clone was seen once. The chain recombines TRBV7-8 with TRBJ2-7, with 7 bases lining up with TRBD2. The ends lost 7 bases at V and 0 bases at J; junction bases unmatched: 9. Germline V gives CDR1 SGHVS, CDR2 FQNEAQ. The CDR3 extends over 15 amino acids. Here the CDR3 reads CASTLEGGFSYEQYF. For the CDR3, the DNA is TGTGCCAGCACCTTGGAGGGAGGGTTCTCCTACGAGCAGTACTTC.

This chain links TRBV9 with TRBJ2-2; 12 bases align to TRBD1. The CDR3 consists of 16 residues. After removal of 0 bases from V and 6 bases from J, the junction contained 3 bases not matched to a gene. The germline V gene encodes CDR1 SGDLS and CDR2 YYNGEE. The CDR3 is CASSVEGQGAAGELFF. CDR3 in DNA: TGTGCCAGCAGCGTAGAGGGACAGGGGGCGGCCGGGGAGCTGTTTTTT.